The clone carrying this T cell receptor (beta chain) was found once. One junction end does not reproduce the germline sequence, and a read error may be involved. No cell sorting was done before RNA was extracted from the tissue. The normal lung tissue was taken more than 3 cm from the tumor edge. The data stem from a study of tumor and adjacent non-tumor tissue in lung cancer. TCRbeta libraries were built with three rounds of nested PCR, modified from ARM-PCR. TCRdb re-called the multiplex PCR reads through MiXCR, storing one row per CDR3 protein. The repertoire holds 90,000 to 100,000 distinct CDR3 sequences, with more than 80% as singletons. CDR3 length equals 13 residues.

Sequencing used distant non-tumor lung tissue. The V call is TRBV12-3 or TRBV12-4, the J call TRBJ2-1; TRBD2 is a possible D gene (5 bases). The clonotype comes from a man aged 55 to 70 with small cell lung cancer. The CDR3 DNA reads TGTGTCAGCAGTCAGTTGAGCGGAAATGAGCAGTTCTTC. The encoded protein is CVSSQLSGNEQFF.